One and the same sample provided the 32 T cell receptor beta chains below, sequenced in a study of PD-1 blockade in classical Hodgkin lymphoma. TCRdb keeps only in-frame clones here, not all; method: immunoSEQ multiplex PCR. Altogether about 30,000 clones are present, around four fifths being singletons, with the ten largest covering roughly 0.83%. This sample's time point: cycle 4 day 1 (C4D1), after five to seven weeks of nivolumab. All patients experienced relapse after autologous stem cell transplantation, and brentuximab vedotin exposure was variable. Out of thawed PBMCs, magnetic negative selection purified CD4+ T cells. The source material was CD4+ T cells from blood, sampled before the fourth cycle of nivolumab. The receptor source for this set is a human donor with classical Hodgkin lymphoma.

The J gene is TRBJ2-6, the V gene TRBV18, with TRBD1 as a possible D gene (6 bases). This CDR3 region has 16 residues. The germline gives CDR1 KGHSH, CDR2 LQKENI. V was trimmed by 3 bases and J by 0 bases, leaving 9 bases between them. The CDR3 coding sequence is TGTGCCAGCTCACCGACAGGAAGCTCTGGGGCCAACGTCCTGACTTTC. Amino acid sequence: CASSPTGSSGANVLTF.

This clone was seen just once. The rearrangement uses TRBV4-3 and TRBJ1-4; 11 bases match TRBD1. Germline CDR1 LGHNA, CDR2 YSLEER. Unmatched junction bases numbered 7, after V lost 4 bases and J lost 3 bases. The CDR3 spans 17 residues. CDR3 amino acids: CASSPRDRGWANEKLFF. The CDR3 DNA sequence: TGCGCCAGCAGCCCCCGGGACAGGGGGTGGGCTAATGAAAAACTGTTTTTT.

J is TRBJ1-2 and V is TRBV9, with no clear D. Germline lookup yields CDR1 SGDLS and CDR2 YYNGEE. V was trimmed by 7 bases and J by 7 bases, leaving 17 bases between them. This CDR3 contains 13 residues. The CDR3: CASFGGSEGGYTF. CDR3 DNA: TGTGCCAGCTTCGGAGGATCGGAAGGTGGCTACACCTTC.

CDR3 in amino acids: CSVGPQADSYEGYTF. DNA of the CDR3: TGCAGCGTAGGTCCACAGGCGGATAGTTATGAAGGCTACACCTTC. This chain links TRBV29-1 with TRBJ1-2; a possible D gene is TRBD1 (5 bases). The germline V gene has CDR1 SQVTM and CDR2 ANQGSEA. The CDR3 consists of 15 residues. V was pared by 6 bases and J by 8 bases, with 25 bases between. Together with reference TRBV29-1 and TRBJ1-2, the CDR3 gives the full variable domain: SAVISQKPSRDICQRGTSLTIQCQVDSQVTMMFWYRQQPGQSLTLIATANQGSEATYESGFVIDKFPISRPNLTFSTLTVSNMSPEDSSIYLCSVGPQADSYEGYTFGSGTRLTVV.

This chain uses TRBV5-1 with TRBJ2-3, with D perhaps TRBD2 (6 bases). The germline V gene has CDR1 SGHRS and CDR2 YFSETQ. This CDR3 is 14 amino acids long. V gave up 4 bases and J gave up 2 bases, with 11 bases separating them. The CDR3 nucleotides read TGCGCCAGCAGCGTAGGGGACTCCACAGATACGCAGTATTTT. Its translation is CASSVGDSTDTQYF.

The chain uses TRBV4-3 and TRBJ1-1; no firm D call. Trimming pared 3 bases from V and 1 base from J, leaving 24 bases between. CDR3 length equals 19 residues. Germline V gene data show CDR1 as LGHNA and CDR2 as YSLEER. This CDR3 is CASSQGIKWRAEPNTEAFF. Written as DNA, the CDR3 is TGCGCCAGCAGCCAGGGAATTAAGTGGAGGGCTGAGCCGAACACTGAAGCTTTCTTT.

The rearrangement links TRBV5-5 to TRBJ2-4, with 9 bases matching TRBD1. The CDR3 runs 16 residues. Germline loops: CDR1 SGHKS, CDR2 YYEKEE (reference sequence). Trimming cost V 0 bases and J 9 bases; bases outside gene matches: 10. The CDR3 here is CASSLGPPGTGSIQYF. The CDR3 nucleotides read TGTGCCAGCAGCTTGGGGCCTCCCGGGACAGGGAGCATTCAGTACTTC.

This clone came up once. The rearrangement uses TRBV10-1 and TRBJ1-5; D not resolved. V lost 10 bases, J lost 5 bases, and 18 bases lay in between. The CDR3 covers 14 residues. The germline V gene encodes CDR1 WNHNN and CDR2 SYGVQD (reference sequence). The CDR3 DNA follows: TGCGCCACCACTAGGCCCATACTCGATCAGCCCCAGCATTTT. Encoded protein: CATTRPILDQPQHF.

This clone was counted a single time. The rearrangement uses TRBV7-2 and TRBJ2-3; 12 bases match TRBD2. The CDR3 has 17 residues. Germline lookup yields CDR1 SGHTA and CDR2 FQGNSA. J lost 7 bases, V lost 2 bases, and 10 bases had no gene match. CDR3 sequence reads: CASSLSGLAGGLNTQYF. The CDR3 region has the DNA TGTGCCAGCAGCTTATCGGGCCTAGCGGGGGGGCTTAATACGCAGTATTTT.

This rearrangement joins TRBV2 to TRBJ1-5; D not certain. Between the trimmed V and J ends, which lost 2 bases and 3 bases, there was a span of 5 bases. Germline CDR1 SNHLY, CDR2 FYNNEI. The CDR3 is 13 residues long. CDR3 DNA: TGTGCCAGCAGTGAACGGATCAATCAGCCCCAGCATTTT. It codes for CASSERINQPQHF. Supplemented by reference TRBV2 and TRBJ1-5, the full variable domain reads EPEVTQTPSHQVTQMGQEVILRCVPISNHLYFYWYRQILGQKVEFLVSFYNNEISEKSEIFDDQFSVERPDGSNFTLKIRSTKLEDSAMYFCASSERINQPQHFGDGTRLSIL.

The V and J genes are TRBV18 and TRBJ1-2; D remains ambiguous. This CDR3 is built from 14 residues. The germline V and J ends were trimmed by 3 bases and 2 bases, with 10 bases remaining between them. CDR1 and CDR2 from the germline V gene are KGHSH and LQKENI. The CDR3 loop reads CASSPSDYNYGYTF. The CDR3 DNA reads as TGTGCCAGCTCACCTTCGGACTACAACTATGGCTACACCTTC. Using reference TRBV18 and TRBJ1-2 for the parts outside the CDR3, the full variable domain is NAGVMQNPRHLVRRRGQEARLRCSPMKGHSHVYWYRQLPEEGLKFMVYLQKENIIDESGMPKERFSAEFPKEGPSILRIQQVVRGDSAAYFCASSPSDYNYGYTFGSGTRLTVV.

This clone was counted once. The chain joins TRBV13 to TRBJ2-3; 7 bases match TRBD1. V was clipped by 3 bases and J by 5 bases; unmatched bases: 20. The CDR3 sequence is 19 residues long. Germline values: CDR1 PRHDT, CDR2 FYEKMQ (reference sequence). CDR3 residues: CASSFTLSPDRRGGDTQYF. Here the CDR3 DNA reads TGTGCCAGCAGCTTTACCCTTAGCCCGGACAGGCGTGGGGGAGATACGCAGTATTTT.

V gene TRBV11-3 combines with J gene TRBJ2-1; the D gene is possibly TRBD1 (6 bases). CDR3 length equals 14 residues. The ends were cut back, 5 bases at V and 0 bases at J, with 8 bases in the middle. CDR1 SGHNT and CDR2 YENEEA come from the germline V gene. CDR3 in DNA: TGTGCCAGCAGCCAGGACAGCTCCTACAATGAGCAGTTCTTC. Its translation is CASSQDSSYNEQFF.

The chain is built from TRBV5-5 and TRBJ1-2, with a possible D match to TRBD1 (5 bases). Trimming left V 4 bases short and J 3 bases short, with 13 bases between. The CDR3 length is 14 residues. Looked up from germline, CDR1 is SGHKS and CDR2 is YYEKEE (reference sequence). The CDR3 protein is CASSTAAGDYGYTF. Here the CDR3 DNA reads TGTGCCAGCAGCACCGCGGCGGGGGACTATGGCTACACCTTC.

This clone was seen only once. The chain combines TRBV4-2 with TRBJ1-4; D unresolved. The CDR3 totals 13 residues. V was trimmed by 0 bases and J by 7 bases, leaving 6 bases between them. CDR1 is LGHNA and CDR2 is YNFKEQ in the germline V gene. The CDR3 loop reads CASSQEYGEKLFF. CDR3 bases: TGTGCCAGCAGCCAAGAGTACGGTGAAAAACTGTTTTTT.

The CDR3 coding sequence is TGTGGAGTCTTGGAGGGCGCCGGTGGCGGAAACACCATATATTTT. Translation: CGVLEGAGGGNTIYF. The chain links TRBV6-1 to TRBJ1-3; D uncertain. The germline gives CDR1 MNHNS, CDR2 SASEGT. CDR3 length equals 15 residues.

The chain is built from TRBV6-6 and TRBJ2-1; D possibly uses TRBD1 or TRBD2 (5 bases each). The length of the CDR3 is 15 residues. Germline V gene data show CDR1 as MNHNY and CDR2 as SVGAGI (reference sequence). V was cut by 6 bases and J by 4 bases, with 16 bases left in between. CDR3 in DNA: TGTGCCAGCAGACAACACCGGGACGGATACAATGAGCAGTTCTTC. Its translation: CASRQHRDGYNEQFF.

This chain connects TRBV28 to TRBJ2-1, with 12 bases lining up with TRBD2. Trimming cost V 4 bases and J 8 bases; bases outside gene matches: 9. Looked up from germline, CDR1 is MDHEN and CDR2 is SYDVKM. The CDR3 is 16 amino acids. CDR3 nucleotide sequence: TGTGCCAGCAGTTCCTCTAGCGGGGGGGCGTCGGATGAGCAGTTCTTC. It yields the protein CASSSSSGGASDEQFF.

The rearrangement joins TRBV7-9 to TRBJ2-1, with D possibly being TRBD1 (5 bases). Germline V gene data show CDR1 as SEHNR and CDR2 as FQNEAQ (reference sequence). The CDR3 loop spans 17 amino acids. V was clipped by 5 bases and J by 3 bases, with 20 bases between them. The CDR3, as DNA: TGTGCCAGCAGCCCGGGTCCGAGGCAGGGTATCTACAATGAGCAGTTCTTC. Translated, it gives CASSPGPRQGIYNEQFF.

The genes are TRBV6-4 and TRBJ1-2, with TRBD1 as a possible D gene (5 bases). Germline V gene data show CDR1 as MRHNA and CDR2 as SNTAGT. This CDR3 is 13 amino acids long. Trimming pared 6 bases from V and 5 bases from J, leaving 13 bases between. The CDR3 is CASSADGAYGYTF. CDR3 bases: TGTGCCAGCAGCGCGGACGGGGCATATGGCTACACCTTC.

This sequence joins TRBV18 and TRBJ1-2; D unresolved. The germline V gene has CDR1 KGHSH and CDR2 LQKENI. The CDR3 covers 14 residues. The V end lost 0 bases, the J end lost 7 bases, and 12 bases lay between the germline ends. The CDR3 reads CASSPPQNLGGYTF. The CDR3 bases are TGTGCCAGCTCACCACCACAGAATTTAGGTGGCTACACCTTC.

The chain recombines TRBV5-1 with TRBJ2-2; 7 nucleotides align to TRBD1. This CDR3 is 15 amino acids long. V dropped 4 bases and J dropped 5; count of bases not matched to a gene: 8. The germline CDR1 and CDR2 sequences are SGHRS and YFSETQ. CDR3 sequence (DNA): TGCGCCAGCAGCCCCCGGGACAGCTCTACCGGGGAGCTGTTTTTT. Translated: CASSPRDSSTGELFF.

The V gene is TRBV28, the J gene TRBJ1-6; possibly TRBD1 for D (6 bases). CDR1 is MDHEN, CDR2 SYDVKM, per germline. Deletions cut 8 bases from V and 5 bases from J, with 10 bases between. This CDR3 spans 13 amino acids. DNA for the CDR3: TGTGCCAGCCGGGACATTAATAATTCACCCCTCCACTTT. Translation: CASRDINNSPLHF.

In nucleotides, the CDR3 is TGTGCCAGCAGCCAGGGAAGGAGGGGCTCCTATGGCTACACCTTC. Translating gives CASSQGRRGSYGYTF. The chain couples TRBV7-6 to TRBJ1-2; D is perhaps TRBD1 (5 bases). V lost 5 bases and J lost 4, with 17 bases in between. This CDR3 is 15 amino acids long. Germline CDR1 and CDR2: SGHVS and FNYEAQ.

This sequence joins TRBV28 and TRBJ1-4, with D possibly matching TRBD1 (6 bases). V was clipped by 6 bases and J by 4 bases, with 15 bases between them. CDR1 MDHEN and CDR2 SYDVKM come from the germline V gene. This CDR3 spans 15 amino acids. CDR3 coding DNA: TGTGCCAGCAGGGGGACAAGAGGGCTTAATGAAAAACTGTTTTTT. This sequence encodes CASRGTRGLNEKLFF.

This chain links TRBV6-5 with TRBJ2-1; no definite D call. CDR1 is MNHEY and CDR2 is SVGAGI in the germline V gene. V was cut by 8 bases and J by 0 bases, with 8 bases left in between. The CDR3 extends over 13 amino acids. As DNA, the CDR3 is TGTGCCAGCGGCGGAAGCTCCTACAATGAGCAGTTCTTC. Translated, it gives CASGGSSYNEQFF.

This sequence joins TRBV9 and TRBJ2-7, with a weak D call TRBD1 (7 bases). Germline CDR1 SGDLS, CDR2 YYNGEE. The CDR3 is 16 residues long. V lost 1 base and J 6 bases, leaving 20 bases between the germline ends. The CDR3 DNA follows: TGTGCCAGCAGCGTAACGGGAGACAGGGACTTGTCCGAGCAGTACTTC. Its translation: CASSVTGDRDLSEQYF.

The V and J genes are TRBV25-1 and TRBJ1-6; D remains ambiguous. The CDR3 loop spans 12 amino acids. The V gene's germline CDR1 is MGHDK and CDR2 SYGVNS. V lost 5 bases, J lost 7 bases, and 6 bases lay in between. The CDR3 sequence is CASSQRNSPLHF. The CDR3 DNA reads TGTGCCAGCAGTCAGCGGAATTCACCCCTCCACTTT.

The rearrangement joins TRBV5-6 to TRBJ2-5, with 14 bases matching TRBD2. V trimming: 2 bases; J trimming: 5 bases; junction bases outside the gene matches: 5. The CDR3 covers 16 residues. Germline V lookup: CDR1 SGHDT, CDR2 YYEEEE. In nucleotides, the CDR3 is TGTGCCAGCAGCTTCCGACTAGCGGGGGGGCGGGAGACCCAGTACTTC. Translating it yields CASSFRLAGGRETQYF.

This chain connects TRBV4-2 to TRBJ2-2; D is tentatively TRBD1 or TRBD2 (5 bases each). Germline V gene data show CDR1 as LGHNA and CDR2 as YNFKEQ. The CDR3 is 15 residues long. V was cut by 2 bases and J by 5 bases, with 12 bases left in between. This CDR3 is CASSQLGTQTGELFF. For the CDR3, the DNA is TGTGCCAGCAGCCAATTGGGGACCCAGACCGGGGAGCTGTTTTTT.

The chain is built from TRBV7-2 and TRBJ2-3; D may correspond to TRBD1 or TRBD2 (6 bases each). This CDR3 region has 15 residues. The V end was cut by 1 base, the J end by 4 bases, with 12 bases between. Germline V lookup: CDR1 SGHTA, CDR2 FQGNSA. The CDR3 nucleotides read TGTGCCAGCAGCTTAGATCCGGGGGCGGCAGATACGCAGTATTTT. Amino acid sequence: CASSLDPGAADTQYF.

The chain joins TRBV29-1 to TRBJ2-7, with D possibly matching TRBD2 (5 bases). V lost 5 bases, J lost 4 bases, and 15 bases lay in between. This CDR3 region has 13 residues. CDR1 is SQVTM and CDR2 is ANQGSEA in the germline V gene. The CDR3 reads CSVQTTGVYEQYF. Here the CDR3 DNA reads TGCAGCGTTCAGACAACCGGGGTTTACGAGCAGTACTTC.